A selection of T cell receptor beta chains follows, all from one sample in a study of shared clonotypes between healthy human individuals. Produced via immunoSEQ multiplex PCR; TCRdb's table is partial and in-frame only. The repertoire has about 710,000 clones, approximately 72% of them found once; the top ten carry over 1.5%. The material sequenced was memory CD4+ T cells sorted from blood. All receptors derive from a woman in her twenties or thirties in good health. CDR3s include the opening cysteine and the closing phenylalanine or tryptophan. A D gene is named only where the DNA matches it firmly. A row's size may be missing; if present it is once, few, many or a size class.

V: TRBV10-1; J: TRBJ1-2; D: .; size: .; DNA: TGCGCCAGCAGTGATTCAGCCGGCGGAGCCTTCTATGGCTACACCTTC; CDR3: CASSDSAGGAFYGYTF
V: TRBV6-6; J: TRBJ2-1; D: TRBD2; size: .; DNA: TGTGCCAGCAGTTGGACTAGGGGCGATGAGCAGTTCTTC; CDR3: CASSWTRGDEQFF
V: TRBV13; J: TRBJ2-7; D: .; size: .; DNA: TGTGCCAGCAGCTTAGGTACCAGGGGCGAGCAGTACTTC; CDR3: CASSLGTRGEQYF
V: TRBV14; J: TRBJ1-4; D: .; size: .; DNA: TGTGCCAGCAGCCGGGGGTATAATGAAAAACTGTTTTTT; CDR3: CASSRGYNEKLFF
V: TRBV28; J: TRBJ1-5; D: TRBD1; size: .; DNA: TGTGCCAGCAGTCTGCCCTTCGGACAGGGGGGGCAGCCCCAGCATTTT; CDR3: CASSLPFGQGGQPQHF
V: TRBV18; J: TRBJ2-2; D: .; size: many; DNA: TGTGCCAGCTCCATGCTCACCGGGGAGCTGTTTTTT; CDR3: CASSMLTGELFF
V: TRBV18; J: TRBJ2-7; D: .; size: .; DNA: TGTGCCAGCACGAGGGACCGCTACGAGCAGTACTTC; CDR3: CASTRDRYEQYF
V: TRBV5-4; J: TRBJ2-5; D: .; size: .; DNA: TGTGCCAGCAGCCCTCCGTCAAGCGGAACCCAGTACTTC; CDR3: CASSPPSSGTQYF
V: TRBV5-4; J: TRBJ2-1; D: TRBD1; size: .; DNA: TGTGCCAGCAGCCTGGGACAGAACTCCTACAATGAGCAGTTCTTC; CDR3: CASSLGQNSYNEQFF
V: TRBV9; J: TRBJ1-5; D: .; size: few; DNA: TGTGCCAGCAGCGTAGGGTCAGCTAATCAGCCCCAGCATTTT; CDR3: CASSVGSANQPQHF
V: TRBV4-2; J: TRBJ1-2; D: TRBD1; size: few; DNA: TGTGCCAGCAGCCGACCGGGACAGAGGAACTATGGCTACACCTTC; CDR3: CASSRPGQRNYGYTF
V: TRBV7-6; J: TRBJ2-2; D: TRBD2; size: .; DNA: TGTGCCAGCAGCGAAGGACTAGCGAGGAGGACCGGGGAGCTGTTTTTT; CDR3: CASSEGLARRTGELFF
V: TRBV5-5; J: TRBJ2-3; D: TRBD1; size: .; DNA: TGTGCCAGCAGCTCAACGGGACAGGGATCAGATACGCAGTATTTT; CDR3: CASSSTGQGSDTQYF
V: TRBV28; J: TRBJ2-1; D: .; size: .; DNA: TGTGCCAGCAGATTACTAAGCGGAGAAGCGCGACATGAGCAGTTCTTC; CDR3: CASRLLSGEARHEQFF
V: TRBV2; J: TRBJ2-1; D: TRBD1; size: .; DNA: TGTGCCAGCAGTAGGACAGGGGCCGGCAATGAGCAGTTCTTC; CDR3: CASSRTGAGNEQFF
V: TRBV2; J: TRBJ2-1; D: TRBD1; size: .; DNA: TGTGCCAGCAGTGCGGGACAGGATCGGTTCTTC; CDR3: CASSAGQDRFF
V: TRBV7-9; J: TRBJ2-1; D: TRBD2; size: .; DNA: TGTGCCAGCAGCTTAGCCCGGGGAGGGAGCTCCTACAATGAGCAGTTCTTC; CDR3: CASSLARGGSSYNEQFF
V: TRBV18; J: TRBJ2-7; D: .; size: .; DNA: TGTGCCAGCTCCCGACTAAGGGACTCCTACGAGCAGTACTTC; CDR3: CASSRLRDSYEQYF
V: TRBV11-2; J: TRBJ2-7; D: TRBD2; size: few; DNA: TGTGCCAGCAGCCCACAGGTGGGAGGGGAGCAGTACTTC; CDR3: CASSPQVGGEQYF
V: TRBV6-6; J: TRBJ2-7; D: TRBD2; size: once; DNA: TGTGCCAGCAGTTACGGTCTAGCGGGAAGTTACGAGCAGTACTTC; CDR3: CASSYGLAGSYEQYF
V: TRBV4-1; J: TRBJ1-5; D: .; size: .; DNA: TGCGCCAGCAGCCGTGGAGAGAGACACTATAGCAATCAGCCCCAGCATTTT; CDR3: CASSRGERHYSNQPQHF
V: TRBV27; J: TRBJ2-3; D: .; size: .; DNA: TGTGCCAGCAACCCAAAGGGGCAGGGCACAGATACGCAGTATTTT; CDR3: CASNPKGQGTDTQYF
V: TRBV28; J: TRBJ2-2; D: TRBD1; size: .; DNA: TGTGCCAGCAGTTTTTGGGACAGAGGTGGATCCGGGGAGCTGTTTTTT; CDR3: CASSFWDRGGSGELFF
V: TRBV30; J: TRBJ2-1; D: .; size: .; DNA: TGTGCCTGGAGTGTAATGGGATCCGGGGGAGGCAATGAGCAGTTCTTC; CDR3: CAWSVMGSGGGNEQFF
V: TRBV4-1; J: TRBJ2-1; D: .; size: few; DNA: TGCGCCAGCAGCCAAGTTGTAGGAGCCCGAGGTGAGCAGTTCTTC; CDR3: CASSQVVGARGEQFF
V: TRBV28; J: TRBJ1-3; D: .; size: few; DNA: TGTGCCAGCAGTGTCCCGACCTTGGCCAGCTCTGGAAACACCATATATTTT; CDR3: CASSVPTLASSGNTIYF
V: TRBV29-1; J: TRBJ2-5; D: TRBD1; size: .; DNA: TGCAGCGTGGCCCAGGGGGCGGGGGAGACCCAGTACTTC; CDR3: CSVAQGAGETQYF
V: TRBV6-1; J: TRBJ1-5; D: .; size: .; DNA: TGTGCCAGCAGTGAAAGGGAGATTAGCAATCAGCCCCAGCATTTT; CDR3: CASSEREISNQPQHF
V: TRBV13; J: TRBJ2-3; D: .; size: .; DNA: TGTGCCAGCAGCTTACGCCGGTCGGGGACAGATACGCAGTATTTT; CDR3: CASSLRRSGTDTQYF
V: TRBV7-2; J: TRBJ2-3; D: TRBD2; size: .; DNA: TGTGCCAGCAGTACTGGACTAGTGACAGATACGCAGTATTTT; CDR3: CASSTGLVTDTQYF
V: TRBV25-1; J: TRBJ2-1; D: TRBD2; size: .; DNA: TGTGCCAGCAGTGAACCCGGACTAGCGGGAGGATCCTACAATGAGCAGTTCTTC; CDR3: CASSEPGLAGGSYNEQFF
V: TRBV7-8; J: TRBJ1-1; D: .; size: .; DNA: TGTGCCAGCAGCCCTACAAGCCGGGACATTACAACGGCTTTCTTT; CDR3: CASSPTSRDITTAFF
V: TRBV7-8; J: TRBJ1-2; D: TRBD1; size: .; DNA: TGTGCCAGCAGCTTTTCGACAGGGACTGACTACACCTTC; CDR3: CASSFSTGTDYTF
V: TRBV11-2; J: TRBJ2-5; D: .; size: .; DNA: TGTGCCAGCAGCTTATCGAGCTTGGAGACCCAGTACTTC; CDR3: CASSLSSLETQYF
V: TRBV5-5; J: TRBJ1-6; D: .; size: .; DNA: TGTGCCAGCAGCTTGGACAATAATTCACCCCTCCACTTT; CDR3: CASSLDNNSPLHF
V: TRBV28; J: TRBJ2-5; D: TRBD2; size: many; DNA: TGTGCCAGCGGGAGGGAGGGGGAGACCCAGTACTTC; CDR3: CASGREGETQYF
V: TRBV7-3; J: TRBJ2-7; D: TRBD2; size: .; DNA: TGTGCCAGCAGCCGTGGGACTAGCGGGTTGACTTACTTC; CDR3: CASSRGTSGLTYF